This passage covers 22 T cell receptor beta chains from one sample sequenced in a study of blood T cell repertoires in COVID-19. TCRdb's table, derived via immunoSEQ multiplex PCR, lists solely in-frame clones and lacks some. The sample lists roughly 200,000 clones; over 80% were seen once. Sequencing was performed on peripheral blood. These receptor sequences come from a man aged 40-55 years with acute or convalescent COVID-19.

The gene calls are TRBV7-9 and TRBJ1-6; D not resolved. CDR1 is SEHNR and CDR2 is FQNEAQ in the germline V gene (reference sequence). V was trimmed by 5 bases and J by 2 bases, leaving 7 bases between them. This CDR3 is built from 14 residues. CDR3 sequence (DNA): TGTGCCAGCAGCCCCGGGGCCTATAATTCACCCCTCCACTTT. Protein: CASSPGAYNSPLHF.

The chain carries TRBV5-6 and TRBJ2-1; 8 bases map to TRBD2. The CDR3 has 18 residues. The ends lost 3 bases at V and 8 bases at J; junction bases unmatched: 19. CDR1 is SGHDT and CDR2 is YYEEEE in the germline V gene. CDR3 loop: CASSYGLPRGSGTDEQFF. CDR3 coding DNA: TGTGCCAGCAGCTATGGCCTACCGCGGGGTAGCGGGACCGATGAGCAGTTCTTC.

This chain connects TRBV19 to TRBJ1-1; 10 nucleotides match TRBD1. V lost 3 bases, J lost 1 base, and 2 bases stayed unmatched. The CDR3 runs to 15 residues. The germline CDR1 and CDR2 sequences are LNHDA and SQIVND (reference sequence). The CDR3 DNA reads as TGTGCCAGTAGTATGGGGACAGGGGCGAACACTGAAGCTTTCTTT. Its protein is CASSMGTGANTEAFF.

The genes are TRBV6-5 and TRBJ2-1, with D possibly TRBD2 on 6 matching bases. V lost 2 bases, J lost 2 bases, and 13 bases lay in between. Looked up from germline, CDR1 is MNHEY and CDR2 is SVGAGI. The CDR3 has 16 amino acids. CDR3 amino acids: CASSYVGGNAYNEQFF. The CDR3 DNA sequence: TGTGCCAGCAGTTACGTGGGAGGTAATGCCTACAATGAGCAGTTCTTC.

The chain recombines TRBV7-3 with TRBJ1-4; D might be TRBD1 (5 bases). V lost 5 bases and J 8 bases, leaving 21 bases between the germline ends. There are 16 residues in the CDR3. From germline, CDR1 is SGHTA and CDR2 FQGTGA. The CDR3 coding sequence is TGTGCCAGCAGCCCCCAAAGGGGCCAGGGTAAGGAAAAACTGTTTTTT. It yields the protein CASSPQRGQGKEKLFF.

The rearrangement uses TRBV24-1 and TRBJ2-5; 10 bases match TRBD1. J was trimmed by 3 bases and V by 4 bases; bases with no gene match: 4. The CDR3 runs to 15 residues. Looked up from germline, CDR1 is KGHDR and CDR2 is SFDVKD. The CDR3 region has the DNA TGTGCCACCAGTGACACGACAGGGGGCGAAGAGACCCAGTACTTC. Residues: CATSDTTGGEETQYF.

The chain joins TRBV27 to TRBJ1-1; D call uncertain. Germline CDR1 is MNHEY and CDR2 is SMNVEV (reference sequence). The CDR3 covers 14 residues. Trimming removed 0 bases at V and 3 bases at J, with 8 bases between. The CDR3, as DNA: TGTGCCAGCAGTTTATCCCAGGCGTACACTGAAGCTTTCTTT. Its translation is CASSLSQAYTEAFF.

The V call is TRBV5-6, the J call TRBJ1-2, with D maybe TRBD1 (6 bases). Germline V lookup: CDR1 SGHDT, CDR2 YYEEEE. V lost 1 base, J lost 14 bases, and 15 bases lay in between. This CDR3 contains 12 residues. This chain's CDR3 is CASSLYRGAITF. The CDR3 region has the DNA TGTGCCAGCAGCTTGTATCGGGGGGCGATAACCTTC.

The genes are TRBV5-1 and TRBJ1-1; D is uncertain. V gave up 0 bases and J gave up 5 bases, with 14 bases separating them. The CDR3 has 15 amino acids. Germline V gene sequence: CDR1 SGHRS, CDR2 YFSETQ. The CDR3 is CASSLVSDSRTEAFF. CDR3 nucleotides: TGCGCCAGCAGCTTGGTTTCCGACTCTCGGACTGAAGCTTTCTTT.

The CDR3 DNA sequence: TGTGCCACCAGCAGACCCGGGACTAGCGCCCTAACAGATACGCAGTATTTT. Amino acids: CATSRPGTSALTDTQYF. The rearrangement joins TRBV15 to TRBJ2-3; 10 positions match TRBD2. CDR1 is LNHNV, CDR2 YYDKDF, per germline (reference sequence). The length of the CDR3 is 17 residues. V gave up 2 bases and J gave up 3 bases; unmatched junction bases: 8.

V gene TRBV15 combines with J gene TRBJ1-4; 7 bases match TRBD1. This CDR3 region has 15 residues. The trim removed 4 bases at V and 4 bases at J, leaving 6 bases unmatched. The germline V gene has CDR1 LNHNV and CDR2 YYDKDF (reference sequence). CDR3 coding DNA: TGTGCCACCAGCAACCCGACAGGGAGTAATGAAAAACTGTTTTTT. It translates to CATSNPTGSNEKLFF.

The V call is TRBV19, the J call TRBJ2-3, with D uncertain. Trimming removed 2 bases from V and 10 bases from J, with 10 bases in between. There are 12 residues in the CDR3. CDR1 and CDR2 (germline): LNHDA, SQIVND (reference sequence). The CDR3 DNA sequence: TGTGCCAGTAGTATATTCTCCTCTGCGCAGTATTTT. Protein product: CASSIFSSAQYF.

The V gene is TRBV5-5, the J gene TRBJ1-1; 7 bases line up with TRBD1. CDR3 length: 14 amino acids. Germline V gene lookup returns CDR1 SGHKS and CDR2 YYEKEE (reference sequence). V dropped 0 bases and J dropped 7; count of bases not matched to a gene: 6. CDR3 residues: CASSLAGGPIEAFF. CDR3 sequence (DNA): TGTGCCAGCAGCTTGGCAGGGGGACCGATTGAAGCTTTCTTT.

The CDR3 DNA is TGTGCCAGCAGCTTAAACCGGGACTCTCAGGAGAATACGCAGTATTTT. Amino acid sequence: CASSLNRDSQENTQYF. This chain connects TRBV7-9 to TRBJ2-3; maybe TRBD2 (6 bases). This CDR3 comprises 16 residues. From germline, CDR1 is SEHNR and CDR2 FQNEAQ (reference sequence). The V end was cut by 2 bases, the J end by 7 bases, with 19 bases between.

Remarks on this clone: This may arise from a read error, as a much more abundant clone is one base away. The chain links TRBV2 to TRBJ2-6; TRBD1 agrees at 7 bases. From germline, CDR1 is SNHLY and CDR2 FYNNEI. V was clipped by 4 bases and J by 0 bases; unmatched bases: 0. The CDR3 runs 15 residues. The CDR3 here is CASSGDSSGANVLTF. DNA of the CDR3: TGTGCCAGCAGTGGGGACAGCTCTGGGGCCAACGTCCTGACTTTC.

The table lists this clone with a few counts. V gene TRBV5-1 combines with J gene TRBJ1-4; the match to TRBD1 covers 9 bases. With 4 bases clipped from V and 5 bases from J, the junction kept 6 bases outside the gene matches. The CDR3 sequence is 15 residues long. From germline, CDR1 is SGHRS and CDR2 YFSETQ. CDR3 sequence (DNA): TGCGCCAGCAGCGATCAGACAGGGGGGAATGAAAAACTGTTTTTT. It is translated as CASSDQTGGNEKLFF.

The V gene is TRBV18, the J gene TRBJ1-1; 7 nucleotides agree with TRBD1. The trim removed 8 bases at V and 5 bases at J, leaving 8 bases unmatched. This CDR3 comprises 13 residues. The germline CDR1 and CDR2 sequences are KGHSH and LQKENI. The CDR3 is CASEPGGGTEAFF. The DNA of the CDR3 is TGTGCCAGCGAGCCAGGGGGTGGGACTGAAGCTTTCTTT. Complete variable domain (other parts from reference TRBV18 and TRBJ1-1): NAGVMQNPRHLVRRRGQEARLRCSPMKGHSHVYWYRQLPEEGLKFMVYLQKENIIDESGMPKERFSAEFPKEGPSILRIQQVVRGDSAAYFCASEPGGGTEAFFGQGTRLTVV.

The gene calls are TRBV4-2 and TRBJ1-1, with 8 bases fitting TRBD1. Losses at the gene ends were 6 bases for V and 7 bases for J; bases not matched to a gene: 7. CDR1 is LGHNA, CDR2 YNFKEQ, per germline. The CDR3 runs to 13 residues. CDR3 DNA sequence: TGTGCCAGCAGGTATGAGGGACAGGATGAAGCTTTCTTT. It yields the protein CASRYEGQDEAFF.

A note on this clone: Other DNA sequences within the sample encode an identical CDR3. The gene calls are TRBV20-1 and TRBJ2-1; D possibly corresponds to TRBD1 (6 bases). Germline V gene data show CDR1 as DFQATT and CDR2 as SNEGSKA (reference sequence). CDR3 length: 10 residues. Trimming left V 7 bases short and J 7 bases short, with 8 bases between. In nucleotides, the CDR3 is TGCAGTGGCAGGGGTAATGAGCAGTTCTTC. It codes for CSGRGNEQFF.

CDR3 region: CASRNRDRGGYTF. The CDR3 DNA reads TGTGCCAGTAGGAACAGGGATAGGGGCGGCTACACCTTC. The rearrangement links TRBV19 to TRBJ1-2; D is possibly TRBD1 (6 bases). CDR1 is LNHDA and CDR2 is SQIVND in the germline V gene (reference sequence). The germline V and J ends were trimmed by 6 bases and 8 bases, with 16 bases remaining between them. The CDR3 contains 13 residues.

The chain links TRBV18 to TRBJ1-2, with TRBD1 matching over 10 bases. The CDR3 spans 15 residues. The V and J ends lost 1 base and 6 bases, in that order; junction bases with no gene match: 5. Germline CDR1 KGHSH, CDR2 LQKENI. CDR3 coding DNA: TGTGCCAGCTCACCACAGGGACAGGGGACGAATGGCTACACCTTC. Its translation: CASSPQGQGTNGYTF.

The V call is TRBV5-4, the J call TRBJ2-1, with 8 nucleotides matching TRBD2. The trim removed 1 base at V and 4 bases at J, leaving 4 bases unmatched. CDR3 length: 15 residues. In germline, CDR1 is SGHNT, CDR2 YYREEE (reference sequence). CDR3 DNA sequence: TGTGCCAGCAGCTTGTTACTAGCGGAGTACAATGAGCAGTTCTTC. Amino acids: CASSLLLAEYNEQFF.